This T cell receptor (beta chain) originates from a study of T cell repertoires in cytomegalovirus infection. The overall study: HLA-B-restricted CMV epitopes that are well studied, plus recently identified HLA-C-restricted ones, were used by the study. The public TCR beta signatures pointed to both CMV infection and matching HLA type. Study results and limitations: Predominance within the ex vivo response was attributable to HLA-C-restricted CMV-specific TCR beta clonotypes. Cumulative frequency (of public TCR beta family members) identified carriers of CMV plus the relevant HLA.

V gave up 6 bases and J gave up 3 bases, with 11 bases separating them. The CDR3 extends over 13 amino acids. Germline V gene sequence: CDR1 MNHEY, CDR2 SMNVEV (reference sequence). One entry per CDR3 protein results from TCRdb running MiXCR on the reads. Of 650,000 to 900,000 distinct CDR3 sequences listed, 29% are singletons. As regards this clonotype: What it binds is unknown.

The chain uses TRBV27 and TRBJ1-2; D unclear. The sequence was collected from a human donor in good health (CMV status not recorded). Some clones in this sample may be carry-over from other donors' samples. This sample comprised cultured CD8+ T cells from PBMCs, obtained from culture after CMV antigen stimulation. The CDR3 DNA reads TGTGCCAGCAGCGGAGGTACGGACTATGGCTACACCTTC. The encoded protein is CASSGGTDYGYTF.